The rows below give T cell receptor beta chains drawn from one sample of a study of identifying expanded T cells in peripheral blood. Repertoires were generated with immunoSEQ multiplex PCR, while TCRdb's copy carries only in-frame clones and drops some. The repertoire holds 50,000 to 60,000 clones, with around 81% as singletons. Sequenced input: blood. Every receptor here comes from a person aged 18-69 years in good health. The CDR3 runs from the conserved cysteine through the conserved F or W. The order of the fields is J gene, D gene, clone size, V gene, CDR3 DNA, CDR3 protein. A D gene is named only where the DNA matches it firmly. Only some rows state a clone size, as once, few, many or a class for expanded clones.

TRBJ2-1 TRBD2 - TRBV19 TGTGCCAGTACCCAAAGCCTGGGACTAGCAGTTGAGCAGTTCTTC CASTQSLGLAVEQFF
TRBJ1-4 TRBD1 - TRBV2 TGTGCCAGCAGAACCGGGACAGGGGGAAGAAATGAAAAACTGTTTTTT CASRTGTGGRNEKLFF
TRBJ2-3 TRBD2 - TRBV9 TGTGCCAGCAGCGGCGGGACTAGCGGAGATACGCAGTATTTT CASSGGTSGDTQYF
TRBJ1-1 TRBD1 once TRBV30 TGTGCCTGGGCCCGAGGGACAGGGGGATCTGAAGCTTTCTTT CAWARGTGGSEAFF
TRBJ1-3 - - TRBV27 TGTGCCAGCAGCCCTTCACAGGGACTACCTGGAAACACCATATATTTT CASSPSQGLPGNTIYF
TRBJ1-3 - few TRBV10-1 TGCGCCAGACCTGAGGGGCTTCGGAACTTTCACTCTGGAAACACCATATATTTT CARPEGLRNFHSGNTIYF
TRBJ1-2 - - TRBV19 TGTGCCAGTGGGCGGGGGCAAGGAGCTAACTATGGCTACACCTTC CASGRGQGANYGYTF
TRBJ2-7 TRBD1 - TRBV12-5 TGTGCTAGTGGTTTGGTTATGGGACAGAGCTCCTACGAGCAGTACTTC CASGLVMGQSSYEQYF
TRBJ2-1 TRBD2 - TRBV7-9 TGTGCCAGCAGTCCCAAACTCCGACTAGCGGGAGGCAATGAGCAGTTCTTC CASSPKLRLAGGNEQFF
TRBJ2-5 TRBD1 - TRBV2 TGTGCCAGCACCGACCCCGGACAGGGTGGTGAGACCCAGTACTTC CASTDPGQGGETQYF
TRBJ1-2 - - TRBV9 TGTGCCAGCAACCCCGGCGGAGCTAACTATGGCTACACCTTC CASNPGGANYGYTF
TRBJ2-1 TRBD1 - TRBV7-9 TGTGCCAGCAGCATGACCGGGACAGGGATTAATGAGCAGTTCTTC CASSMTGTGINEQFF
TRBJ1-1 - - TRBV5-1 TGCGCCAGCAGCACCGGGACGAGGACTGAAGCTTTCTTT CASSTGTRTEAFF
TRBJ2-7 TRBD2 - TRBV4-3 TGCGCCAGCGGTCGTATGGGCGGGAGCTCCTACGAGCAGTACTTC CASGRMGGSSYEQYF
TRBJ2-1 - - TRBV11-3 TGTGCCAGCAGCCTAACGCCTAATGAGCAGTTCTTC CASSLTPNEQFF
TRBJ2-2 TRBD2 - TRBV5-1 TGCGCCAGCAGCTTTAGCGGGGGGGTCACCGGGGAGCTGTTTTTT CASSFSGGVTGELFF
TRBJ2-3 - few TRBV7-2 TGTGCCAGCAGCTTAGGAAGAAGCGGCCAAAGGACAAGCACAGATACGCAGTATTTT CASSLGRSGQRTSTDTQYF
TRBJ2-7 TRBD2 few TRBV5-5 TGTGCCAGCAGCGCCGGACTAGGTTACGAGCAGTACTTC CASSAGLGYEQYF
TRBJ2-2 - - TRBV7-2 TGTGCCAGCAGTTCATTGGTGGGCAGGGTACCCGGGGAGCTGTTTTTT CASSSLVGRVPGELFF
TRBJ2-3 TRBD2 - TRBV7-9 TGTGCCAGCAGCTCTAAGGGGACTAGCGGGAGTCCAGATACGCAGTATTTT CASSSKGTSGSPDTQYF
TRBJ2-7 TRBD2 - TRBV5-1 TGCGCCAGCAGCTTGTTGGTAGCGGGAGAGTACGAGCAGTACTTC CASSLLVAGEYEQYF
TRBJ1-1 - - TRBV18 TGTGCCAGCTCACTACTCGTCAGGGGCGCGAACACTGAAGCTTTCTTT CASSLLVRGANTEAFF
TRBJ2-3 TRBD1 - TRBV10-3 TGTGCCATCAGGGACAGGGTAAATGACACAGATACGCAGTATTTT CAIRDRVNDTDTQYF
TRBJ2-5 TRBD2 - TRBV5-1 TGCGCCAGCAGCTTCGGCGGGGGGGGCGAAGAGACCCAGTACTTC CASSFGGGGEETQYF
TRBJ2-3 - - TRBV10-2 TGCGCCAGCAGTGGTACGGGCAGTGATACGCAGTATTTT CASSGTGSDTQYF
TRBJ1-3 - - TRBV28 TGTGCCAGCAGTCCCCGATCGGGGGTAACTGGAAACACCATATATTTT CASSPRSGVTGNTIYF
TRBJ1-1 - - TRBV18 TGTGCCAGCTCACCGCGGATCGGCACTGAAGCTTTCTTT CASSPRIGTEAFF
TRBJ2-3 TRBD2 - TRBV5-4 TGTGCCAGCAGCCGGGGCATGACTAGCGGTACGGATACGCAGTATTTT CASSRGMTSGTDTQYF
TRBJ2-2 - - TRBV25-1 TGTGCCAGCTCCCTTCGGGGTGGCCCCGGGGAGCTGTTTTTT CASSLRGGPGELFF
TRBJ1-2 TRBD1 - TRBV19 TGTGCCAGCAACCGACAGGGGGCTTTGAGTGGCTACACCTTC CASNRQGALSGYTF
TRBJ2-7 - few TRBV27 TGTGCCAGCAGTTTGGGGGACGGGCGCTCCTACGAGCAGTACTTC CASSLGDGRSYEQYF
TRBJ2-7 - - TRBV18 TGTGCCAGCTCACCAAGTGGGGACGCCGCCTACGAGCAGTACTTC CASSPSGDAAYEQYF